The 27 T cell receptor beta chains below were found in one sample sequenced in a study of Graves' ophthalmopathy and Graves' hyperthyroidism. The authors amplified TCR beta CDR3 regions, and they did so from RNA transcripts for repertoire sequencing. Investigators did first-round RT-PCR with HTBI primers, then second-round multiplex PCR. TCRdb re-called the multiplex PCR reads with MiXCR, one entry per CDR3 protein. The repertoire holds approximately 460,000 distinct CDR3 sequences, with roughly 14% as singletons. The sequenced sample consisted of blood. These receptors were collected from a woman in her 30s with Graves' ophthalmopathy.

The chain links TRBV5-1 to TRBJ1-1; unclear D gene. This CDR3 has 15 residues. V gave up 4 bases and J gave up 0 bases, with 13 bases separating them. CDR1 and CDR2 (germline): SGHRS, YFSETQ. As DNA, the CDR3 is TGCGCCAGCAGCCCACCCTCGGCCATGAACACTGAAGCTTTCTTT. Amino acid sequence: CASSPPSAMNTEAFF. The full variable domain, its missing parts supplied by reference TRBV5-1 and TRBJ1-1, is KAGVTQTPRYLIKTRGQQVTLSCSPISGHRSVSWYQQTPGQGLQFLFEYFSETQRNKGNFPGRFSGRQFSNSRSEMNVSTLELGDSALYLCASSPPSAMNTEAFFGQGTRLTVV.

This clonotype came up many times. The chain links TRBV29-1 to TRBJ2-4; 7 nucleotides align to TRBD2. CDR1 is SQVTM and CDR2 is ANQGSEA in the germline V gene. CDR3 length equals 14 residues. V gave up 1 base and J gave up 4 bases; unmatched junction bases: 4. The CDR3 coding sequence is TGCAGCGTTGAAGGGGAGGGTGGAAAAAACATTCAGTACTTC. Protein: CSVEGEGGKNIQYF.

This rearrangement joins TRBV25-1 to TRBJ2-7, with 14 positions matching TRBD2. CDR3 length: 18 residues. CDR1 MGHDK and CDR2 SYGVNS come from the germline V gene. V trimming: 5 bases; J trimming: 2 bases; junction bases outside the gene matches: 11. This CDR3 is CASSPGTSGRTLTYEQYF. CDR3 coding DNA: TGTGCCAGCAGTCCCGGGACTAGCGGGAGAACCCTAACCTACGAGCAGTACTTC.

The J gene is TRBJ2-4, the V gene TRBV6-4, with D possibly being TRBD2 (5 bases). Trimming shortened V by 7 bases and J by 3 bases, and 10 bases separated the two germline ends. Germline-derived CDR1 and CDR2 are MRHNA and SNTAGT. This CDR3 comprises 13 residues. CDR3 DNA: TGTGCCAGCACGTTGAGGGTCAAAAACATTCAGTACTTC. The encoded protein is CASTLRVKNIQYF.

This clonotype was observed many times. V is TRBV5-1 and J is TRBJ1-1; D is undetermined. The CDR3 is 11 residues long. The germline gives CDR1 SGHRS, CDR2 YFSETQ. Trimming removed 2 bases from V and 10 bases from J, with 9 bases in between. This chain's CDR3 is CASSFRPRAFF. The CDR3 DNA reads TGCGCCAGCAGCTTTCGACCCCGAGCTTTCTTT.

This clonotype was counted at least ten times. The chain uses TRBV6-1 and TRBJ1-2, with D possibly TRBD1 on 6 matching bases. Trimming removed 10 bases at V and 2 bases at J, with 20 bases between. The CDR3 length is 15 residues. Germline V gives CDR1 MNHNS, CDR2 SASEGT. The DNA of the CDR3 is TGTGCCACTCGTTCCATGGGCGGGACAAACTATGGCTACACCTTC. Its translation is CATRSMGGTNYGYTF.

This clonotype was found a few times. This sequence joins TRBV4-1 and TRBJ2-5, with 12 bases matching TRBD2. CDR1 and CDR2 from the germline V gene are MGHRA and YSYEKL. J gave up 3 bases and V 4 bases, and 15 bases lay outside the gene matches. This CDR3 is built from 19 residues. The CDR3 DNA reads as TGCGCCAGCAGCCGGTACTTAACACGGACTAGCGGGAAAAAAGAGACCCAGTACTTC. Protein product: CASSRYLTRTSGKKETQYF.

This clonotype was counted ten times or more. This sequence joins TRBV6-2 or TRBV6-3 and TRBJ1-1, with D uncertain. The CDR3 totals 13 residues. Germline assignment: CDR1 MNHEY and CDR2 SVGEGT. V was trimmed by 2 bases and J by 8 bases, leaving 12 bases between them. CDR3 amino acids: CASSYEWEHEAFF. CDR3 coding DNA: TGTGCCAGCAGTTACGAGTGGGAGCACGAAGCTTTCTTT.

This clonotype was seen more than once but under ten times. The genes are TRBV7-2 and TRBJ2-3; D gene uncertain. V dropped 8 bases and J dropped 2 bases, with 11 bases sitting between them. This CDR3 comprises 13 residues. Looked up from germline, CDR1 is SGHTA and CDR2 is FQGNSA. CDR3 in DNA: TGTGCCAGCGGGCTAGATTTCACAGATACGCAGTATTTT. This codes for CASGLDFTDTQYF.

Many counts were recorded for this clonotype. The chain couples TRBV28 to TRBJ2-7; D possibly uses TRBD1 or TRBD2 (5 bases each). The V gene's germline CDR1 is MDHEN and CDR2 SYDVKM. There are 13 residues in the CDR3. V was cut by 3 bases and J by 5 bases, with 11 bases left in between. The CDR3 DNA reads TGTGCCAGCAGTTTCGGGGCCAAGGACGAGCAGTACTTC. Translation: CASSFGAKDEQYF.

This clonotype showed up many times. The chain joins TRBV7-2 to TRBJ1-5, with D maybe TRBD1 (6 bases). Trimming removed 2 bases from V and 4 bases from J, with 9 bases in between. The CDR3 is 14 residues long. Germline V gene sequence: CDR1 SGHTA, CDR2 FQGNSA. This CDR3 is CASSLQGTNQPQHF. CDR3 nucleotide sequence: TGTGCCAGCAGCTTACAGGGGACGAATCAGCCCCAGCATTTT. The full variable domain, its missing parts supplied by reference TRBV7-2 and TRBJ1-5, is GAGVSQSPSNKVTEKGKDVELRCDPISGHTALYWYRQSLGQGLEFLIYFQGNSAPDKSGLPSDRFSAERTGGSVSTLTIQRTQQEDSAVYLCASSLQGTNQPQHFGDGTRLSIL.

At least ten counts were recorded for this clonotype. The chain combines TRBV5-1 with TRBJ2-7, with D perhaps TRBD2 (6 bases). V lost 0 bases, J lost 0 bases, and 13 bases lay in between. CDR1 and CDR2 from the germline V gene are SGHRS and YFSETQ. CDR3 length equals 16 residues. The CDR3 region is CASSLVASASSYEQYF. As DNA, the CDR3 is TGCGCCAGCAGCTTGGTTGCTAGCGCAAGCTCCTACGAGCAGTACTTC. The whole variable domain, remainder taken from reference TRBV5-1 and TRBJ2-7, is KAGVTQTPRYLIKTRGQQVTLSCSPISGHRSVSWYQQTPGQGLQFLFEYFSETQRNKGNFPGRFSGRQFSNSRSEMNVSTLELGDSALYLCASSLVASASSYEQYFGPGTRLTVT.

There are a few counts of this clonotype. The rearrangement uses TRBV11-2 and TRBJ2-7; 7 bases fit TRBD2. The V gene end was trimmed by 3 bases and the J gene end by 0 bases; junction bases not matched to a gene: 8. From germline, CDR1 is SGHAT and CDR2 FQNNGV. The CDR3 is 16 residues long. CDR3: CASSFYPAGSSYEQYF. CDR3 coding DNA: TGTGCCAGCAGCTTCTATCCAGCGGGGAGCTCCTACGAGCAGTACTTC.

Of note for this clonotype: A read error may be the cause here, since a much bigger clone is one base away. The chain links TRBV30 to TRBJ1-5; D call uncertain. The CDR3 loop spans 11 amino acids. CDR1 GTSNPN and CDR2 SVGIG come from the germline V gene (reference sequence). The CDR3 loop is CAWSRGEAHHF. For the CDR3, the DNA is TGTGCCTGGAGTCGGGGTGAAGCCCATCATTTT.

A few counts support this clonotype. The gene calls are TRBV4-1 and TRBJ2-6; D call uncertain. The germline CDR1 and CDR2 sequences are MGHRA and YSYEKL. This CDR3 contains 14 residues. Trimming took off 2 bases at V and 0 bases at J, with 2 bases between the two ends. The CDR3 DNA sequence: TGCGCCAGCAGCCAACTCTCTGGGGCCAACGTCCTGACTTTC. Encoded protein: CASSQLSGANVLTF.

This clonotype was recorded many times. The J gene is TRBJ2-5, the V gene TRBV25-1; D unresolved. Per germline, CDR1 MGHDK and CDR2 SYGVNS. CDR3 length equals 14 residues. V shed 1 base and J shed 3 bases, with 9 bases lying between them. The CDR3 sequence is CASSEFGREETQYF. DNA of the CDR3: TGTGCCAGCAGTGAATTCGGCCGAGAAGAGACCCAGTACTTC.

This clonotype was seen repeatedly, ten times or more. The CDR3 coding sequence is TGTGCCAGCAGTCCAGGCACGACACCCCTCCACTTT. This codes for CASSPGTTPLHF. This chain uses TRBV6-1 with TRBJ1-6; D not certain. The CDR3 sequence is 12 residues long. Germline CDR1 is MNHNS and CDR2 is SASEGT. With 5 bases removed from V and 11 bases from J, the gap between germline ends came to 10 bases.

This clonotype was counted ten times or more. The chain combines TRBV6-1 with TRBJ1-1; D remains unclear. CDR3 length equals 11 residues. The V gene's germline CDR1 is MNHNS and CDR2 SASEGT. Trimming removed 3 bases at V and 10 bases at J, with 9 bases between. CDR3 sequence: CASSELVGAFF. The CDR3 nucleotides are TGTGCCAGCAGTGAGCTAGTGGGAGCTTTCTTT.

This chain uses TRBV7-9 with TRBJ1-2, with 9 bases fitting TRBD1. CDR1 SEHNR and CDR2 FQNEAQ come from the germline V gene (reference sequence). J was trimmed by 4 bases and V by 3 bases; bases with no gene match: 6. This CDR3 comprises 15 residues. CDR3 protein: CASSFTGGAGYGYTF. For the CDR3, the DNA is TGTGCCAGCAGCTTTACAGGGGGCGCTGGCTATGGCTACACCTTC.

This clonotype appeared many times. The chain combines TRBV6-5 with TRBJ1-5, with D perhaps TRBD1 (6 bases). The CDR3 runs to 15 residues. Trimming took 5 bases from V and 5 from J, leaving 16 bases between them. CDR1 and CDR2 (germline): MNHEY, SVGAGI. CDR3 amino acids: CASSRDKGYDQPQHF. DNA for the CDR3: TGTGCCAGCAGTCGGGACAAAGGCTACGATCAGCCCCAGCATTTT.

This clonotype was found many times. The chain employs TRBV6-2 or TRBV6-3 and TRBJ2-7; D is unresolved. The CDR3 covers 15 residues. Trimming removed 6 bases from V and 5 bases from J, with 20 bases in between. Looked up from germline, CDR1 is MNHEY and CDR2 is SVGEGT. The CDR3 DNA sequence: TGTGCCAGCAGACCCGCCCTTCTAGGAATCCACGAGCAGTACTTC. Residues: CASRPALLGIHEQYF.

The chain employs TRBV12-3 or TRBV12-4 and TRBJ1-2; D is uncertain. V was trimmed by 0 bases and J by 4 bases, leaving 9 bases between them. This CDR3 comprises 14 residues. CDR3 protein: CASSLARRSYGYTF. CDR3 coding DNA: TGTGCCAGCAGTTTAGCGCGGCGGTCCTATGGCTACACCTTC.

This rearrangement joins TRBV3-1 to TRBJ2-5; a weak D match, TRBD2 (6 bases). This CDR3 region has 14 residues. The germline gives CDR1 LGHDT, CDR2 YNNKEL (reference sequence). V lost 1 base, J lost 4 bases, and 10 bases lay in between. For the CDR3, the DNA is TGTGCCAGCAGCCAAGGGACGGGGGTAGAGACCCAGTACTTC. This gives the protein CASSQGTGVETQYF.

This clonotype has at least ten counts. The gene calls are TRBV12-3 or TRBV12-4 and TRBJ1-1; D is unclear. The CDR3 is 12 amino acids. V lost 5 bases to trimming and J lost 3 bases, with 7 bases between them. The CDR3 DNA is TGTGCCAGCAGTAAGAGAGACACTGAAGCTTTCTTT. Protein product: CASSKRDTEAFF.

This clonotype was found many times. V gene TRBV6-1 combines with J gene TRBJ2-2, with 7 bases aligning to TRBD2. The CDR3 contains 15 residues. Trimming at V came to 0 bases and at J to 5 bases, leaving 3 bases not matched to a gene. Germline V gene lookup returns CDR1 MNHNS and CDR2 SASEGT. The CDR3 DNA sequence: TGTGCCAGCAGTGAAGCCGCGGGGGATACCGGGGAGCTGTTTTTT. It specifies CASSEAAGDTGELFF.

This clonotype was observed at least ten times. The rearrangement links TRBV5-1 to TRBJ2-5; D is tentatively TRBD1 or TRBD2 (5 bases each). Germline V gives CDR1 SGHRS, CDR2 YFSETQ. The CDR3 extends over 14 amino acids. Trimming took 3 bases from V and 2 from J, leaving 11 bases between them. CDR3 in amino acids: CASSWGSTQETQYF. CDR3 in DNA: TGCGCCAGCAGCTGGGGGTCGACACAAGAGACCCAGTACTTC.

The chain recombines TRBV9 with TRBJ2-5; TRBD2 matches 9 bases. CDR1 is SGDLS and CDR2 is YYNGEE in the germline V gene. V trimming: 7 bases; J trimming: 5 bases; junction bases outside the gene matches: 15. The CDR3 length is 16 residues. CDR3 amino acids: CASSTRGGGEGETQYF. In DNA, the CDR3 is TGTGCCAGCTCCACCCGCGGGGGGGGTGAGGGCGAGACCCAGTACTTC.